This TCR beta chain derives from a study of tumour-infiltrating T cells in Burkitt lymphoma. Clones were sequenced by immunoSEQ multiplex PCR, and TCRdb holds only the in-frame ones, with some missing. The sample consists of some 13,000 clones, approximately 83% of them appearing once. Germline lookup yields CDR1 SGHRS and CDR2 YFSETQ. The CDR3 contains 16 residues. The V end was cut by 4 bases, the J end by 3 bases, with 19 bases between. The sequencing sample was made of tumor tissue. The sequence was collected from a human donor with diffuse large B-cell lymphoma. The chain links TRBV5-1 to TRBJ1-2, with D maybe TRBD1 (5 bases). The CDR3 bases are TGCGCCAGCAGCCCTGAGATGTTCAGGGAAGACTATGGCTACACCTTC. Its protein product is CASSPEMFREDYGYTF.